This T cell receptor beta chain was recorded in a study of blood T cell repertoires in COVID-19. Study as a whole: The cDNA or gDNA used as material had been derived from T cells, B-cell-depleted T cells, or PBMCs.

Authors' data handling: Amplifying reference gene primers gave estimates of nucleated cell counts. TCRdb keeps only in-frame clones here, not all; method: immunoSEQ multiplex PCR. D and trimming were read from the DNA, whereas the V and J calls and clone size are those reported in that table. The top ten hold roughly 0.76% of the sample, which has 400,000 to 450,000 clones, 70% to 90% seen once. Seattle-derived patients entered the study during active infection and were followed longitudinally. V lost 2 bases and J 9 bases, leaving 26 bases between the germline ends. CDR3 size: 17 residues. Germline CDR1 is SGHRS and CDR2 is YFSETQ.

This rearrangement joins TRBV5-1 to TRBJ2-5, with a weak D call TRBD1 (6 bases). The sequenced material came from peripheral blood. This TCR derives from a young man with COVID-19, enrolled during active disease. CDR3 in DNA: TGCGCCAGCAGCTTTCGCCCTCAGACAGGCATGCCCGTGGCCCAGTACTTC. Translated, it gives CASSFRPQTGMPVAQYF.